A single sample gave rise to the 22 T cell receptor beta chains below, sequenced in a study of blood T cells in healthy people across ages. Alongside a J-beta primer mix, a sample-barcoded 5' primer served in a second PCR lasting about 7 to 11 cycles. TCRdb processed the 5' RACE reads anew with MiXCR; each CDR3 protein has one entry. Of 750,000 to 950,000 distinct CDR3 sequences in the sample, about 48% are singletons; the top ten hold 41%. Material for sequencing was blood. Receptors originate from a man older than 75 in good health.

Concerning this clonotype: A much bigger clone sits one base away, suggesting this may be a read error. V usage is TRBV10-3 and J usage is TRBJ2-2, with unresolved D. Trimming pared 8 bases from V and 6 bases from J, leaving 10 bases between. The CDR3 extends over 12 amino acids. CDR1 and CDR2 (germline): ENHRY, SYGVKD. CDR3 region: CAIGYDPGELFF. The CDR3 nucleotides are TGTGCCATCGGCTACGATCCCGGGGAGCTGTTTTTT.

V usage is TRBV6-5 and J usage is TRBJ1-1; D is possibly TRBD1 (5 bases). This CDR3 comprises 14 residues. The V and J ends lost 5 bases and 4 bases respectively, with 14 bases between them. Germline CDR1 and CDR2: MNHEY and SVGAGI. Here the CDR3 reads CASSNGGLGTEAFF. Written as DNA, the CDR3 is TGTGCCAGCAGTAACGGGGGACTGGGCACTGAAGCTTTCTTT.

In this sample, this clonotype turned up a few times. CDR3 DNA sequence: TGTGCCAGCAGCTTAGGGGCGGCGTCCATTCAGTACTTC. It is translated as CASSLGAASIQYF. The chain carries TRBV7-2 and TRBJ2-4; D is undetermined. V lost 1 base and J lost 9, with 10 bases in between. Germline-derived CDR1 and CDR2 are SGHTA and FQGNSA. This CDR3 is 13 amino acids long.

The chain couples TRBV28 to TRBJ2-4, with D possibly TRBD1 on 5 matching bases. The V end lost 7 bases, the J end lost 2 bases, and 9 bases lay between the germline ends. Germline CDR1 MDHEN, CDR2 SYDVKM. This CDR3 comprises 13 residues. The DNA of the CDR3 is TGTGCCAGCAAAGAGGACACCAAAAACATTCAGTACTTC. Translating gives CASKEDTKNIQYF.

This clonotype appeared a few times. This sequence joins TRBV12-5 and TRBJ1-5, with D possibly matching TRBD1 (5 bases). Trimming cost V 2 bases and J 6 bases, with 11 bases left between them. The germline V gene has CDR1 LGHNT and CDR2 FRNRAP. CDR3 length: 14 residues. DNA of the CDR3: TGTGCTAGTGGTTTGTCAGGGCCCAGTCAGCCCCAGCATTTT. This sequence encodes CASGLSGPSQPQHF. The variable domain in full, with the rest retrieved from reference TRBV12-5 and TRBJ1-5, is DARVTQTPRHKVTEMGQEVTMRCQPILGHNTVFWYRQTMMQGLELLAYFRNRAPLDDSGMPKDRFSAEMPDATLATLKIQPSEPRDSAVYFCASGLSGPSQPQHFGDGTRLSIL.

The chain combines TRBV29-1 with TRBJ2-3, with 15 bases matching TRBD2. V was pared by 3 bases and J by 4 bases, with 2 bases of the junction left unmatched. Germline CDR1 is SQVTM and CDR2 is ANQGSEA. The CDR3 has 15 residues. The CDR3 DNA reads TGCAGCGTTGACGGACTAGCGGGAGGGCCAGATACGCAGTATTTT. Translation: CSVDGLAGGPDTQYF.

This clonotype was observed a few times. The chain uses TRBV5-1 and TRBJ1-6; D is perhaps TRBD1 (5 bases). Germline-derived CDR1 and CDR2 are SGHRS and YFSETQ. The V and J ends lost 1 base and 9 bases respectively, with 11 bases between them. This CDR3 is 14 amino acids long. CDR3 amino acids: CASSLRDGGSPLHF. In DNA, the CDR3 is TGCGCCAGCAGCTTGCGGGACGGGGGTTCACCCCTCCACTTT.

V usage is TRBV5-1 and J usage is TRBJ1-3; D is undetermined. V lost 0 bases to trimming and J lost 0 bases, with 7 bases between them. The CDR3 runs to 15 residues. Looked up from germline, CDR1 is SGHRS and CDR2 is YFSETQ. CDR3 bases: TGCGCCAGCAGCTTGGCCCCGGGCTCTGGAAACACCATATATTTT. Its translation is CASSLAPGSGNTIYF.

The chain uses TRBV9 and TRBJ1-6, with D hard to call. Trimming took 0 bases from V and 4 from J, leaving 8 bases between them. CDR1 is SGDLS and CDR2 is YYNGEE in the germline V gene. The CDR3 loop spans 15 amino acids. This CDR3 is CASSVEAAYNSPLHF. The CDR3 bases are TGTGCCAGCAGCGTAGAGGCAGCTTATAATTCACCCCTCCACTTT.

This clonotype was seen more than once but under ten times. The V gene is TRBV20-1, the J gene TRBJ2-3; D possibly corresponds to TRBD2 (5 bases). V gave up 2 bases and J gave up 0 bases, with 9 bases separating them. The CDR3 is 14 residues long. CDR1 and CDR2 from the germline V gene are DFQATT and SNEGSKA (reference sequence). DNA of the CDR3: TGCAGTGCTAGAAGCGGCACGAGCACAGATACGCAGTATTTT. Translating gives CSARSGTSTDTQYF.

The V and J genes are TRBV29-1 and TRBJ2-1, with D possibly being TRBD2 (6 bases). The better agreement between TRBJ2-7 and the DNA end casts doubt on the J call. Per the germline V gene, CDR1 is SQVTM and CDR2 is ANQGSEA. The CDR3 is 14 amino acids. The CDR3 spells CSVVGRDSYNEQYF. The DNA of the CDR3 is TGCAGCGTTGTTGGCAGGGACTCCTACAATGAGCAGTACTTC.

The V call is TRBV15, the J call TRBJ1-2, with D tentatively TRBD1 (5 bases). Germline V lookup: CDR1 LNHNV, CDR2 YYDKDF (reference sequence). Trimming left V 0 bases short and J 5 bases short, with 7 bases between. CDR3 length: 13 residues. The CDR3 nucleotides read TGTGCCACCAGCAGAGATGGGGCATATGGCTACACCTTC. Amino acids: CATSRDGAYGYTF. The full variable domain, completed using reference TRBV15 and TRBJ1-2, is DAMVIQNPRYQVTQFGKPVTLSCSQTLNHNVMYWYQQKSSQAPKLLFHYYDKDFNNEADTPDNFQSRRPNTSFCFLDIRSPGLGDTAMYLCATSRDGAYGYTFGSGTRLTVV.

The rearrangement links TRBV2 to TRBJ2-7; TRBD2 might be the D (6 bases). The J call may be in error: the DNA end matches TRBJ2-5 better. This CDR3 is 12 amino acids long. Germline V CDR1 and CDR2: SNHLY, FYNNEI. This CDR3 is CASTPSAETQYF. The CDR3 DNA reads TGTGCCAGCACCCCTAGCGCGGAGACCCAGTACTTC.

This chain joins TRBV10-3 and TRBJ2-4, with D possibly called TRBD1 or TRBD2 (6 bases each). The last part of the DNA fits TRBJ2-7 better; the J call may be wrong. This CDR3 is 12 amino acids long. Germline CDR1 is ENHRY and CDR2 is SYGVKD. The CDR3 protein is CAIRPGGPEQYF. CDR3 sequence (DNA): TGTGCCATCAGGCCCGGGGGCCCCGAGCAGTACTTC.

This clonotype was counted only a few times. V usage is TRBV2 and J usage is TRBJ2-3; a weak D match, TRBD2 (6 bases). This CDR3 contains 15 residues. Germline CDR1 reads SNHLY; CDR2 reads FYNNEI. V lost 6 bases and J lost 0, with 13 bases in between. The CDR3 here is CASRRGSPSTDTQYF. The DNA for the CDR3 is TGTGCCAGCAGGCGGGGAAGCCCCAGCACAGATACGCAGTATTTT.

This clonotype has ten or more counts. The V call is TRBV5-1, the J call TRBJ2-3, with a tentative D call TRBD1 (6 bases). The germline CDR1 and CDR2 sequences are SGHRS and YFSETQ. This CDR3 comprises 15 residues. Deletions cut 2 bases from V and 1 base from J, with 11 bases between. CDR3 sequence (DNA): TGCGCCAGCAGCTTCCGGGACATCCGCACAGATACGCAGTATTTT. It is translated as CASSFRDIRTDTQYF.

This chain uses TRBV10-3 with TRBJ1-2; perhaps TRBD1 as D (6 bases). Germline V gene data show CDR1 as ENHRY and CDR2 as SYGVKD. CDR3 size: 13 residues. Deletions cut 2 bases from V and 5 bases from J, with 9 bases between. For the CDR3, the DNA is TGTGCCATCAGTGAGACAGGGTCGTATGGCTACACCTTC. Its translation is CAISETGSYGYTF.

This clonotype came up a few times. This chain joins TRBV20-1 and TRBJ2-7; D is perhaps TRBD1 or TRBD2 (5 bases each). CDR1 and CDR2 (germline): DFQATT, SNEGSKA (reference sequence). This CDR3 comprises 14 residues. Trimming took off 0 bases at V and 6 bases at J, with 15 bases between the two ends. DNA of the CDR3: TGCAGTGCTAGAGATGTCCAGGGAGTAGGCGAGCAGTACTTC. Translation: CSARDVQGVGEQYF.

The chain employs TRBV21-1 and TRBJ1-2; TRBD1, the table's D call, lacks a check against the DNA. TRBV21-1 is a recognized pseudogene. The CDR3 runs to 14 residues. The CDR3: CASSRVRTRDGYTF. The CDR3 nucleotides are TGTGCCAGCAGCAGGGTTCGGACGAGGGATGGCTACACCTTC.

The gene calls are TRBV6-1 and TRBJ2-5, with 9 bases identical to TRBD1. V lost 10 bases and J lost 7; bases outside the gene matches: 7. The CDR3 is 12 amino acids. Germline CDR1 is MNHNS and CDR2 is SASEGT. CDR3 in DNA: TGTGCCAACGGGGACAGGGTAGGGACCCAGTACTTC. As protein: CANGDRVGTQYF.

The chain joins TRBV24-1 to TRBJ2-7, with 7 positions matching TRBD1. The J call could be wrong; TRBJ2-5 is a better fit for the DNA end. The CDR3 spans 15 residues. Per the germline V gene, CDR1 is KGHDR and CDR2 is SFDVKD. CDR3 nucleotide sequence: TGTGCCACCAGTGACCCAGGACAGGCTAAGAAGACCCAGTACTTC. This translates into CATSDPGQAKKTQYF.

This clonotype was seen at least ten times. J is TRBJ2-1 and V is TRBV28, with 7 nucleotides matching TRBD2. Germline V lookup: CDR1 MDHEN, CDR2 SYDVKM. This CDR3 has 15 residues. The junction had 10 bases not matched to a gene; V was cut back by 7 bases and J by 4 bases. CDR3 region: CASTEVAGAYNEQFF. Written as DNA, the CDR3 is TGTGCCAGCACCGAGGTAGCGGGCGCATACAATGAGCAGTTCTTC.